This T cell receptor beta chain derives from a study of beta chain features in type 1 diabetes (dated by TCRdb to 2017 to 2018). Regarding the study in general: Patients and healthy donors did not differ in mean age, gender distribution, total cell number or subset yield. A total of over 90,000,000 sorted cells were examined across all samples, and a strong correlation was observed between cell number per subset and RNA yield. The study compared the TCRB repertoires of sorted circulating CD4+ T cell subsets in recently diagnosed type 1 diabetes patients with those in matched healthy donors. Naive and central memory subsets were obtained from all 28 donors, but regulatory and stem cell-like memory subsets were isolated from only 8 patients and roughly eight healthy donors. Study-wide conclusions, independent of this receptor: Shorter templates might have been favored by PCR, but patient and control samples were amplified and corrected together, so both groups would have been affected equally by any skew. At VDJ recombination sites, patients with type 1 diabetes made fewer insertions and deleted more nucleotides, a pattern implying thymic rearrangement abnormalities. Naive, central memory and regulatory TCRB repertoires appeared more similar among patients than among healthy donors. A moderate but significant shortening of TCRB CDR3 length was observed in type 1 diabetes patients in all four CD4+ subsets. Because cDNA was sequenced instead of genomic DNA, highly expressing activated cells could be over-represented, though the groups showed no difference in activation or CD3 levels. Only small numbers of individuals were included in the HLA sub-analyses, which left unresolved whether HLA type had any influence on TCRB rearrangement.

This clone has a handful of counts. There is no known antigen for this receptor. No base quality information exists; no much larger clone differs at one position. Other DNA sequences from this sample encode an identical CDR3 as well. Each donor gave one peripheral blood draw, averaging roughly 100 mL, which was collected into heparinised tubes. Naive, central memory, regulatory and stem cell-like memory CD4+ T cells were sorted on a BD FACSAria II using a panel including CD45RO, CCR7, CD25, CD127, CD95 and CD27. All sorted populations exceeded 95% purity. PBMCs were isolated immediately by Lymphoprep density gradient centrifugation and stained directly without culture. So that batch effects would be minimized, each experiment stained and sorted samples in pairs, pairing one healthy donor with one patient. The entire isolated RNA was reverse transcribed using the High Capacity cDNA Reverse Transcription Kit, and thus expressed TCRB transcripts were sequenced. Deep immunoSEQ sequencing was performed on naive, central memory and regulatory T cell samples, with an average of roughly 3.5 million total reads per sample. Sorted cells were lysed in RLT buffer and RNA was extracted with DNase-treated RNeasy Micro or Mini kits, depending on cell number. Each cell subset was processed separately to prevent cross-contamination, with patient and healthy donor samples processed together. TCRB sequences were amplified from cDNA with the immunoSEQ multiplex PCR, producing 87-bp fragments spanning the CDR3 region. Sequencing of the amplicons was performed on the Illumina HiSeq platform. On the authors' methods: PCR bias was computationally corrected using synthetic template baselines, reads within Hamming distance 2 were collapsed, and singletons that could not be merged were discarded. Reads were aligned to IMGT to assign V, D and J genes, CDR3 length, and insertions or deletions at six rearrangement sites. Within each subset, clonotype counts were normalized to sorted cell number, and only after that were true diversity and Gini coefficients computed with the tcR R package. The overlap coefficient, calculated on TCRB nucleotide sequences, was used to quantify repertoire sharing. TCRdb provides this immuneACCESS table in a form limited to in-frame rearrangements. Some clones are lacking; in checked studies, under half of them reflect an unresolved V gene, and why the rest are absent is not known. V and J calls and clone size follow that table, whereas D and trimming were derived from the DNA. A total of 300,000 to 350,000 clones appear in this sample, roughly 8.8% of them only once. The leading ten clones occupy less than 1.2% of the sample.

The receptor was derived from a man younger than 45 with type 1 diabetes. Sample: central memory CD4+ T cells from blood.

The encoded CDR3 is CSVEGGTDTQYF. The DNA sequence follows: TGCAGCGTTGAAGGCGGCACAGATACGCAGTATTTT. Recombination joined TRBV29-1 with TRBJ2-3; the D gene is unclear. CDR1 SQVTM and CDR2 ANQGSEA are derived from the germline V gene. There are 12 amino acids in the CDR3, from cysteine to phenylalanine inclusive. Only the CDR3 region is kept as DNA, spanning 36 bases read in frame from base 1. The junction carries 3 bases between V and J, which are trimmed by 1 base and 1 base respectively.